This entry lists 24 T cell receptor beta chains sequenced from one sample in a study of blood T cell repertoires in COVID-19. Repertoires were generated with immunoSEQ multiplex PCR, while TCRdb's copy carries only in-frame clones and drops some. The sample holds about 160,000 clones, 85% seen once. Input material: peripheral blood. The source of these receptors is a human donor with acute or convalescent COVID-19. The donor label of this sample is uncertain.

This clone was found once. V is TRBV3-1 (or the pseudogene TRBV3-2) and J is TRBJ1-2, with 9 bases identical to TRBD1. J was trimmed by 8 bases and V by 3 bases; bases with no gene match: 7. This CDR3 is 14 amino acids long. Germline V gene sequence: CDR1 LGHDT, CDR2 YNNKEL (reference sequence). The CDR3 DNA reads as TGTGCCAGCAGCCAGAATTTCGGACAGGGGGGCTACACCTTC. Protein: CASSQNFGQGGYTF.

This chain connects TRBV14 to TRBJ2-3; a weak D match, TRBD2 (6 bases). Trimming took 3 bases from V and 3 from J, leaving 16 bases between them. The CDR3 loop spans 16 amino acids. The germline gives CDR1 SGHDN, CDR2 FVKESK. CDR3 amino acids: CASSQPGRGGTDTQYF. The CDR3 nucleotides read TGTGCCAGCAGCCAGCCGGGTAGAGGAGGGACAGATACGCAGTATTTT.

The chain joins TRBV7-6 to TRBJ2-1, with 10 bases lining up with TRBD1. Losses at the gene ends were 5 bases for V and 3 bases for J; bases not matched to a gene: 7. CDR1 SGHVS and CDR2 FNYEAQ come from the germline V gene. The CDR3 extends over 16 amino acids. The chain's CDR3 is CASSPSTGGGYNEQFF. The CDR3 coding sequence is TGTGCCAGCAGCCCTTCGACAGGGGGCGGCTACAATGAGCAGTTCTTC.

In DNA form, the CDR3 reads TGTGCCAGTACAACCGGGACTCTAAACATTCAGTACTTC. Protein: CASTTGTLNIQYF. This chain links TRBV28 with TRBJ2-4, with TRBD2 as a possible D gene (6 bases). Germline V gives CDR1 MDHEN, CDR2 SYDVKM. The CDR3 loop spans 13 amino acids. V lost 9 bases and J 6 bases, leaving 15 bases between the germline ends.

This clone was detected once. The rearrangement joins TRBV10-3 to TRBJ2-5, with 7 bases identical to TRBD1. There are 13 residues in the CDR3. Germline CDR1 is ENHRY and CDR2 is SYGVKD. V trimming: 6 bases; J trimming: 2 bases; junction bases outside the gene matches: 3. DNA of the CDR3: TGTGCCATCAGAGGACAGGAACAAGAGACCCAGTACTTC. The encoded protein is CAIRGQEQETQYF.

This sequence joins TRBV3-1 (or the pseudogene TRBV3-2) and TRBJ1-3; tentative D call: TRBD1 (5 bases). V was clipped by 1 base and J by 2 bases, with 9 bases between them. Germline assignment: CDR1 LGHDT and CDR2 YNNKEL (reference sequence). The CDR3 runs to 15 residues. CDR3 coding DNA: TGTGCCAGCAGCCAAGTACGGACAACTGGAAACACCATATATTTT. Protein product: CASSQVRTTGNTIYF.

Turning to this clone: No conserved phenylalanine or tryptophan ends this CDR3, so it is likely a read error. It is unclear where the CDR3 begins or ends on the DNA, so no DNA is shown, and the CDR3 is as TCRdb lists it. The chain couples TRBV3-1 (or the pseudogene TRBV3-2) to TRBJ1-1. The CDR3 spans 13 residues, counting both ends. CDR1 is LGHDT, CDR2 YNNKEL, per germline (reference sequence). The CDR3 region is CASSLGRSGELLV.

This chain links TRBV3-1 (or the pseudogene TRBV3-2) with TRBJ1-5; tentative D call: TRBD1 (6 bases). This CDR3 contains 15 residues. The V gene lost 8 bases and the J gene lost 6 bases, with 20 bases spanning the gap. In germline, CDR1 is LGHDT, CDR2 YNNKEL (reference sequence). This CDR3 is CASSPDTGGPQPQHF. The CDR3 coding sequence is TGTGCCAGCTCGCCTGACACGGGGGGGCCTCAGCCCCAGCATTTT.

The chain uses TRBV7-9 and TRBJ1-1; no definite D call. The CDR3 loop spans 14 amino acids. Deletions cut 1 base from V and 4 bases from J, with 10 bases between. CDR1 is SEHNR, CDR2 FQNEAQ, per germline (reference sequence). CDR3 nucleotides: TGTGCCAGCAGCTTAGTTACCCTGAGCACTGAAGCTTTCTTT. Translating gives CASSLVTLSTEAFF.

The rearrangement joins TRBV11-2 to TRBJ2-7; TRBD2 might be the D (6 bases). The CDR3 length is 13 residues. CDR1 and CDR2 from the germline V gene are SGHAT and FQNNGV. Trimming removed 5 bases at V and 5 bases at J, with 13 bases between. CDR3: CASSLSGGNEQYF. CDR3 nucleotide sequence: TGTGCCAGCAGCCTATCAGGAGGGAACGAGCAGTACTTC.

As for this clone: At one boundary the junction diverges from the germline segment, which might be a read error. The V gene is TRBV7-9, the J gene TRBJ2-3, with D maybe TRBD2 (6 bases). This CDR3 contains 13 residues. Germline loops: CDR1 SEHNR, CDR2 FQNEAQ (reference sequence). This CDR3 is CASTLTGADTQYF. Here the CDR3 DNA reads TGTGCCAGCACCTTAACGGGGGCAGATACGCAGTATTTT.

The V gene is TRBV5-1, the J gene TRBJ2-7; tentatively, D is TRBD1 (5 bases). This CDR3 contains 15 residues. Germline lookup yields CDR1 SGHRS and CDR2 YFSETQ. Trimming removed 4 bases at V and 0 bases at J, with 14 bases between. The CDR3 spells CASSPDRISSYEQYF. DNA of the CDR3: TGCGCCAGCAGCCCCGACAGAATCTCCTCCTACGAGCAGTACTTC.

The rearrangement joins TRBV12-2 to TRBJ1-1; the DNA was not compared with TRBD1, the D call given in the table. TRBV12-2 is a recognized pseudogene. The CDR3 spans 16 residues. Here the CDR3 DNA reads TGTGCAAGTCGCTTTTCCCCTATGGACACGAACACTGAAGCTTTCTTT. Protein sequence: CASRFSPMDTNTEAFF.

This clone was seen once. The chain recombines TRBV6-5 with TRBJ2-2; a weak D match, TRBD1 (6 bases). This CDR3 has 15 amino acids. The V end was cut by 5 bases, the J end by 5 bases, with 15 bases between. Looked up from germline, CDR1 is MNHEY and CDR2 is SVGAGI. CDR3 nucleotide sequence: TGTGCCAGCAGTAGAGAGGGGGTTTTAACCGGGGAGCTGTTTTTT. Protein sequence: CASSREGVLTGELFF.

The chain carries TRBV5-4 and TRBJ2-2, with 13 nucleotides matching TRBD2. The CDR3 covers 15 residues. Germline CDR1 SGHNT, CDR2 YYREEE (reference sequence). Losses at the gene ends were 4 bases for V and 8 bases for J; bases not matched to a gene: 5. This CDR3 reads CASSPRTSGGGELFF. The CDR3 nucleotides read TGTGCCAGCAGCCCACGGACTAGCGGGGGTGGGGAGCTGTTTTTT.

This rearrangement joins TRBV5-1 to TRBJ2-3, with D perhaps TRBD1 (6 bases). Germline CDR1 SGHRS, CDR2 YFSETQ. V lost 0 bases and J 1 base, leaving 18 bases between the germline ends. The length of the CDR3 is 18 residues. In nucleotides, the CDR3 is TGCGCCAGCAGCTTGGCCAGGGGTGGGGGTTCCGGCACAGATACGCAGTATTTT. It codes for CASSLARGGGSGTDTQYF.

The genes are TRBV7-8 and TRBJ2-3; TRBD1 matches at 7 bases. The junction had 6 bases not matched to a gene; V was cut back by 11 bases and J by 4 bases. This CDR3 spans 12 amino acids. Germline V gives CDR1 SGHVS, CDR2 FQNEAQ. Here the CDR3 reads CASRQGADTQYF. DNA of the CDR3: TGTGCCTCTAGGCAGGGGGCAGATACGCAGTATTTT.

The chain recombines TRBV3-1 (or the pseudogene TRBV3-2) with TRBJ2-3, with D unclear. This CDR3 is 13 amino acids long. CDR1 and CDR2 (germline): LGHDT, YNNKEL (reference sequence). With 1 base removed from V and 6 bases from J, the gap between germline ends came to 8 bases. The chain's CDR3 is CASSQGNWDTQYF. DNA of the CDR3: TGTGCCAGCAGCCAAGGAAACTGGGATACGCAGTATTTT.

This clone was detected only a few times. The chain recombines TRBV28 with TRBJ1-5; D perhaps matches TRBD1 (5 bases). V was shortened by 5 bases and J by 1 base, with 24 bases between the two germline ends. The V gene's germline CDR1 is MDHEN and CDR2 SYDVKM. CDR3 length: 19 residues. The CDR3: CASSLTTGVLGLSNQPQHF. The CDR3 nucleotides read TGTGCCAGCAGTCTAACCACAGGAGTTTTAGGTCTAAGCAATCAGCCCCAGCATTTT.

This chain joins TRBV7-2 and TRBJ1-5; D is unresolved. CDR1 SGHTA and CDR2 FQGNSA come from the germline V gene. The CDR3 extends over 12 amino acids. Trimming cost V 1 base and J 9 bases, with 7 bases left between them. The CDR3 DNA sequence: TGTGCCAGCAGCTTAGACGGGATGCCCCAGCATTTT. This sequence encodes CASSLDGMPQHF.

This chain links TRBV7-2 with TRBJ1-2; D is uncertain. The CDR3 contains 12 residues. Trimming stripped 5 bases from V and 1 base from J, with 5 bases between. Germline V lookup: CDR1 SGHTA, CDR2 FQGNSA. The CDR3 bases are TGTGCCAGCAGCAATTATAACTATGGCTACACCTTC. It encodes CASSNYNYGYTF.

V gene TRBV5-1 combines with J gene TRBJ2-7, with TRBD2 matching 10 bases. The CDR3 has 16 residues. CDR1 and CDR2 (germline): SGHRS, YFSETQ. The V segment lost 2 bases and the J segment 1 base; nucleotides outside the gene matches: 6. This CDR3 is CASSFVKRGGSYEQYF. CDR3 coding DNA: TGCGCCAGCAGCTTTGTTAAGCGGGGGGGTTCCTACGAGCAGTACTTC.

The chain is built from TRBV28 and TRBJ1-1, with TRBD1 as a possible D gene (6 bases). V dropped 5 bases and J dropped 11 bases, with 15 bases sitting between them. This CDR3 region has 12 residues. Looked up from germline, CDR1 is MDHEN and CDR2 is SYDVKM. CDR3 amino acids: CASSIPQGAAFF. CDR3 in DNA: TGTGCCAGCAGTATCCCACAGGGAGCGGCTTTCTTT.

This CDR3 reads CASSVADTDSPLHF. The CDR3 DNA is TGTGCCAGCAGCGTAGCAGACACCGATTCACCCCTCCACTTT. The rearrangement links TRBV9 to TRBJ1-6; D remains ambiguous. The CDR3 consists of 14 residues. V was clipped by 0 bases and J by 8 bases, with 9 bases between them. Germline values: CDR1 SGDLS, CDR2 YYNGEE. The full variable domain, rest sourced from reference TRBV9 and TRBJ1-6, is DSGVTQTPKHLITATGQRVTLRCSPRSGDLSVYWYQQSLDQGLQFLIQYYNGEERAKGNILERFSAQQFPDLHSELNLSSLELGDSALYFCASSVADTDSPLHFGNGTRLTVT.